A single sample gave rise to the 17 T cell receptor beta chains below, sequenced in a study of cytomegalovirus exposure and HLA in healthy donors (dated by TCRdb to between 2016 and 2019). Preparation of the library involved the immunoSEQ multiplex PCR assay. For the multiplex PCR, a mixture combining 60 forward primers for TCR Vbeta segments and 13 reverse primers for TCR Jbeta segments was used. TCRdb retrieved this table from immuneACCESS and kept in-frame rearrangements only. Not all clones are present; in checked studies, unresolved V genes account for under half, and no reason is known for the remainder. Across this sample there are 110,000 to 150,000 clones, with roughly 80% seen only once. The ten most abundant clones make up 1.5% to 2% of the sample. The specimen sequenced was PBMCs. These receptors all stem from a female donor in good health and CMV-seronegative.

The chain employs TRBV28 and TRBJ1-5, with a tentative D call TRBD1 (6 bases). The CDR3 contains 14 residues. Per the germline V gene, CDR1 is MDHEN and CDR2 is SYDVKM. V was pared by 4 bases and J by 3 bases, with 10 bases between. The CDR3 sequence: CASSSGQYNQPQHF. The CDR3 nucleotides read TGTGCCAGCAGTTCAGGACAGTACAATCAGCCCCAGCATTTT.

This clone was detected only a few times. This chain connects TRBV6-4 to TRBJ2-3; the match to TRBD2 covers 9 bases. This CDR3 is built from 16 residues. Trimming took 2 bases from V and 1 from J; bases not matched to a gene: 4. CDR1 is MRHNA and CDR2 is SNTAGT in the germline V gene. This chain's CDR3 is CASSDAVAGGTDTQYF. The CDR3 nucleotides are TGTGCCAGCAGTGACGCGGTAGCGGGGGGCACAGATACGCAGTATTTT.

This clone was detected many times. V usage is TRBV11-2 and J usage is TRBJ1-2; 10 bases are shared with TRBD1. The CDR3 runs to 13 residues. Germline V gene data show CDR1 as SGHAT and CDR2 as FQNNGV. After removal of 5 bases from V and 5 bases from J, the junction contained 2 bases not matched to a gene. The CDR3 nucleotides read TGTGCCAGCAGCCAGGACAGGGGGTATGGCTACACCTTC. This codes for CASSQDRGYGYTF.

The rearrangement joins TRBV11-2 to TRBJ2-1, with 10 bases matching TRBD1. J gave up 4 bases and V 7 bases, and 4 bases lay outside the gene matches. This CDR3 comprises 14 residues. Germline V gene sequence: CDR1 SGHAT, CDR2 FQNNGV. Here the CDR3 DNA reads TGTGCCAGCAAACGGGACAGGGGATACAATGAGCAGTTCTTC. This gives the protein CASKRDRGYNEQFF.

The rearrangement joins TRBV6-5 to TRBJ2-7; possible D gene TRBD2, 7 bases. The V end was cut by 6 bases, the J end by 1 base, with 13 bases between. The germline CDR1 and CDR2 sequences are MNHEY and SVGAGI. There are 14 residues in the CDR3. The CDR3 spells CASRGGTFSYEQYF. In DNA, the CDR3 is TGTGCCAGCAGGGGAGGGACATTTTCCTACGAGCAGTACTTC.

V gene TRBV27 combines with J gene TRBJ1-5, with D tentatively TRBD1 (5 bases). Trimming cost V 5 bases and J 6 bases, with 17 bases left between them. Per germline, CDR1 MNHEY and CDR2 SMNVEV (reference sequence). The length of the CDR3 is 15 residues. CDR3 sequence reads: CASSDRDGGSQPQHF. CDR3 in DNA: TGTGCCAGCAGTGACCGGGACGGAGGGAGTCAGCCCCAGCATTTT.

V gene TRBV28 combines with J gene TRBJ2-5; TRBD2 aligns across 8 bases. CDR1 MDHEN and CDR2 SYDVKM come from the germline V gene. V trimming: 4 bases; J trimming: 5 bases; junction bases outside the gene matches: 9. This CDR3 spans 15 amino acids. The CDR3 protein is CASSSNSGNGETQYF. The CDR3 nucleotides are TGTGCCAGCAGTTCAAATAGCGGGAACGGCGAGACCCAGTACTTC.

The chain joins TRBV6-1 to TRBJ2-7; tentative D call: TRBD2 (6 bases). Germline V lookup: CDR1 MNHNS, CDR2 SASEGT. This CDR3 contains 11 residues. Trimming stripped 6 bases from V and 11 bases from J, with 14 bases between. CDR3 in DNA: TGTGCCAGCAGAACCGGGACTTCAGAGTACTTC. It translates to CASRTGTSEYF.

The chain couples TRBV11-2 to TRBJ2-1; 9 bases align to TRBD1. The CDR3 has 14 residues. After removal of 5 bases from V and 8 bases from J, the junction contained 7 bases not matched to a gene. The germline CDR1 and CDR2 sequences are SGHAT and FQNNGV. The chain's CDR3 is CASSRLQGAHEQFF. The DNA of the CDR3 is TGTGCCAGCAGCCGTTTACAGGGGGCGCATGAGCAGTTCTTC.

The chain couples TRBV5-1 to TRBJ2-3, with TRBD2 identical over 8 bases. V shed 3 bases, J shed 1 base, and the junction held 4 bases outside the gene matches. The CDR3 is 15 residues long. CDR1 SGHRS and CDR2 YFSETQ come from the germline V gene. The CDR3 nucleotides are TGCGCCAGCAGCTCGGAGACTAGCGGCACAGATACGCAGTATTTT. Its translation is CASSSETSGTDTQYF.

This chain links TRBV15 with TRBJ1-5, with 9 bases matching TRBD1. With 2 bases clipped from V and 4 bases from J, the junction kept 3 bases outside the gene matches. This CDR3 has 15 amino acids. Germline V lookup: CDR1 LNHNV, CDR2 YYDKDF (reference sequence). CDR3 nucleotides: TGTGCCACCAGCAGACACGGACAGGGGAATCAGCCCCAGCATTTT. Translated, it gives CATSRHGQGNQPQHF.

The chain is built from TRBV13 and TRBJ1-4, with 7 bases matching TRBD1. The CDR3 extends over 14 amino acids. CDR1 and CDR2 (germline): PRHDT, FYEKMQ (reference sequence). V lost 8 bases and J lost 8; bases outside the gene matches: 11. CDR3 residues: CASRDGGDREKLFF. The CDR3 bases are TGTGCCAGCCGTGACGGTGGGGACAGAGAAAAACTGTTTTTT.

This clone was found a few times. The chain is built from TRBV7-9 and TRBJ1-5; D gene unclear. Trimming left V 3 bases short and J 0 bases short, with 9 bases between. The CDR3 loop spans 15 amino acids. In germline, CDR1 is SEHNR, CDR2 FQNEAQ (reference sequence). This chain's CDR3 is CASSLGGNSNQPQHF. DNA of the CDR3: TGTGCCAGCAGCTTGGGCGGGAATAGCAATCAGCCCCAGCATTTT.

This sequence joins TRBV15 and TRBJ2-5; 7 nucleotides agree with TRBD1. V was pared by 9 bases and J by 2 bases, with 9 bases of the junction left unmatched. In germline, CDR1 is LNHNV, CDR2 YYDKDF (reference sequence). The CDR3 extends over 14 amino acids. Here the CDR3 reads CATSRDSTQETQYF. Written as DNA, the CDR3 is TGTGCCACAAGCCGGGACAGCACACAAGAGACCCAGTACTTC.

In nucleotides, the CDR3 is TGTGCCAGCAGCCAAGAAGACAGTACTAACTATGGCTACACCTTC. Translation gives CASSQEDSTNYGYTF. The rearrangement links TRBV14 to TRBJ1-2, with a weak D call TRBD1 (5 bases). CDR1 is SGHDN, CDR2 FVKESK, per germline. V dropped 0 bases and J dropped 0 bases, with 8 bases sitting between them. The CDR3 runs 15 residues.

The rearrangement links TRBV7-2 to TRBJ2-1, with D perhaps TRBD1 (5 bases). The CDR3 has 13 residues. CDR1 is SGHTA and CDR2 is FQGNSA in the germline V gene. Trimming removed 5 bases at V and 4 bases at J, with 9 bases between. Here the CDR3 reads CASSATVYNEQFF. CDR3 DNA: TGTGCCAGCAGCGCGACAGTTTACAATGAGCAGTTCTTC.

In this sample, this clone turned up a few times. The chain carries TRBV28 and TRBJ1-5; D is perhaps TRBD1 (6 bases). CDR3 size: 16 residues. Trimming took off 3 bases at V and 4 bases at J, with 16 bases between the two ends. Germline loops: CDR1 MDHEN, CDR2 SYDVKM. The CDR3 DNA reads TGTGCCAGCAGTTTTATTGGGAAGAGGGGGAATCAGCCCCAGCATTTT. It is translated as CASSFIGKRGNQPQHF.